This T cell receptor (beta chain) comes out of a study of cytomegalovirus exposure and HLA in healthy donors. Study-level findings and limits: Within an earlier analysis, most TCR beta V segments proved productive either about 87% or about 30% of the time.

The germline V and J ends were trimmed by 4 bases and 7 bases, with 11 bases remaining between them. There are 13 residues in the CDR3. Germline V gene data show CDR1 as MNHNS and CDR2 as SASEGT. In the case of this clone: Its antigen is not known.

PCR amplification relied on 60 Vbeta primers (plus 13 Jbeta primers). Sequencing was performed with immunoSEQ multiplex PCR; in TCRdb, only in-frame clones are kept and a portion is missing. The repertoire consists of some 200,000 clones, with about 77% occurring once and the leading ten covering 2.5% to 3.5%. This clonotype was obtained from a woman aged 25 to 39 in good health and CMV-seronegative. The sample taken for sequencing was PBMCs. The gene calls are TRBV6-1 and TRBJ1-5, with D maybe TRBD1 (5 bases). CDR3 nucleotides: TGTGCCAGCAGTGGGGGCCTTGGGCAGCCCCAGCATTTT. Protein product: CASSGGLGQPQHF.